A selection of T cell receptor beta chains follows, all from one sample in a study of blood T cell repertoires in COVID-19. Libraries were prepared by immunoSEQ multiplex PCR; TCRdb keeps only in-frame clonotypes and omits some of them. The repertoire holds approximately 49,000 clones, with 80% to 85% as singletons. Sequencing was done on a sample of peripheral blood. These receptors were taken from a human donor with acute or convalescent COVID-19. The donor label of this sample is uncertain. Both conserved end residues are part of each CDR3. The D gene is left open where the match is weak. Clone size, where shown, is once, few, many, or a class for clones that have expanded.

clone_size	d_call	v_call	j_call	cdr3_aa	cdr3_nt
NA	TRBD2	TRBV6-5	TRBJ2-7	CASSLAGVSYEQYF	TGTGCCAGCAGCCTAGCGGGAGTTTCGTACGAGCAGTACTTC
NA	TRBD1	TRBV3-1/TRBV3-2	TRBJ1-1	CASSPRQGKNTEAFF	TGTGCCAGCAGCCCCCGACAGGGGAAGAACACTGAAGCTTTCTTT
NA	NA	TRBV7-8	TRBJ2-1	CASSFSLAYNEQFF	TGTGCCAGCAGCTTTAGCCTAGCCTACAATGAGCAGTTCTTC
few	TRBD1	TRBV6-2/TRBV6-3	TRBJ2-7	CASSYSRAGGAYEQYF	TGTGCCAGCAGTTACTCGAGGGCAGGGGGCGCCTACGAGCAGTACTTC
NA	NA	TRBV7-9	TRBJ1-1	CASSLGTANTEAFF	TGTGCCAGCAGCTTAGGGACAGCGAACACTGAAGCTTTCTTT
NA	TRBD2	TRBV5-6	TRBJ2-7	CASSIPWTSGTIPSEQYF	TGTGCCAGCAGCATACCCTGGACTAGCGGGACTATCCCATCCGAGCAGTACTTC
NA	NA	TRBV28	TRBJ1-1	CASSLGGWTEAFF	TGTGCCAGCAGCCTGGGGGGGTGGACTGAAGCTTTCTTT
once	NA	TRBV7-9	TRBJ2-5	CASSFRQWETQYF	TGTGCCAGCAGCTTCCGACAGTGGGAGACCCAGTACTTC
NA	TRBD1	TRBV24-1	TRBJ2-1	CATSPFGQGEQFF	TGTGCCACCAGTCCCTTCGGACAGGGCGAGCAGTTCTTC
NA	NA	TRBV5-6	TRBJ2-1	CASSLDLGREQFF	TGTGCCAGCAGCTTGGATTTAGGGAGAGAGCAGTTCTTC
NA	TRBD1	TRBV27	TRBJ2-1	CASSRDRADNEQFF	TGTGCCAGCAGCAGGGACAGGGCGGACAATGAGCAGTTCTTC
NA	TRBD1	TRBV6-2/TRBV6-3	TRBJ1-1	CASSSTGGAGTEAFF	TGTGCCAGCAGTTCCACAGGGGGCGCGGGAACTGAAGCTTTCTTT
few	TRBD1	TRBV11-2	TRBJ2-7	CASRPSAGGVHEQYF	TGTGCCAGCAGACCCTCGGCAGGGGGCGTCCACGAGCAGTACTTC
once	NA	TRBV12-3/TRBV12-4	TRBJ1-3	CASRGYSGNTIYF	TGTGCCAGTAGGGGTTACTCTGGAAACACCATATATTTT
NA	NA	TRBV28	TRBJ1-2	CASSAYRDYGYTF	TGTGCCAGCAGTGCATACAGGGACTATGGCTACACCTTC
NA	TRBD1	TRBV5-1	TRBJ1-1	CASSLATGTGWTEAFF	TGCGCCAGCAGCTTGGCGACCGGGACAGGGTGGACTGAAGCTTTCTTT
NA	TRBD2	TRBV19	TRBJ2-1	CASSIDGLAGIYNEQFF	TGTGCCAGTAGTATAGATGGCCTAGCGGGAATCTACAATGAGCAGTTCTTC
NA	NA	TRBV7-2	TRBJ2-7	CASSLAGGAFNEQYF	TGTGCCAGCAGCTTAGCGGGAGGAGCCTTTAACGAGCAGTACTTC
once	TRBD1	TRBV5-1	TRBJ1-3	CASSAGTDGNTIYF	TGCGCCAGCAGCGCAGGGACAGACGGAAACACCATATATTTT
NA	TRBD1	TRBV6-5	TRBJ1-2	CASSPQGYGYTF	TGTGCCAGCAGTCCACAGGGGTATGGCTACACCTTC
NA	TRBD1	TRBV19	TRBJ2-7	CASSIGTGYSYEQYF	TGTGCCAGTAGTATAGGGACAGGGTACTCCTACGAGCAGTACTTC
NA	TRBD1	TRBV5-4	TRBJ1-2	CASSLQGIDGYTF	TGTGCCAGCAGCTTACAGGGGATAGATGGCTACACCTTC
NA	TRBD1	TRBV2	TRBJ1-2	CATSGTGGNYGYTF	TGTGCCACCTCCGGGACAGGGGGTAACTATGGCTACACCTTC
many	NA	TRBV5-1	TRBJ1-2	CASSPDGKGYTF	TGCGCCAGCAGCCCTGACGGGAAGGGCTACACCTTC
NA	TRBD2	TRBV7-2	TRBJ2-2	CASSSSGRGTGELFF	TGTGCCAGCAGCTCTAGCGGGAGGGGCACCGGGGAGCTGTTTTTT
NA	TRBD2	TRBV7-2	TRBJ2-5	CASSLRLAGGQDFAETQYF	TGTGCCAGCAGCTTAAGGCTAGCGGGGGGGCAGGATTTTGCAGAGACCCAGTACTTC
NA	NA	TRBV7-6	TRBJ2-1	CASSAGPDNEQFF	TGTGCCAGCAGCGCGGGACCCGACAATGAGCAGTTCTTC
once	NA	TRBV18	TRBJ1-3	CASSSSGVGNTIYF	TGTGCCAGCTCATCGTCAGGGGTTGGAAACACCATATATTTT
NA	NA	TRBV28	TRBJ1-2	CASSLSGHYGYTF	TGTGCCAGCAGTTTATCTGGGCACTATGGCTACACCTTC
once	TRBD2	TRBV24-1	TRBJ2-7	CATGTSGVAEQYF	TGTGCCACCGGGACTAGCGGGGTCGCCGAGCAGTACTTC
few	TRBD1	TRBV6-5	TRBJ1-2	CASRPRTGANYGYTF	TGTGCCAGCAGGCCCCGGACAGGGGCGAACTATGGCTACACCTTC
NA	NA	TRBV6-5	TRBJ2-7	CASSYDGSSYEQYF	TGTGCCAGCAGTTACGACGGGAGCTCCTACGAGCAGTACTTC
NA	NA	TRBV12-2	TRBJ1-2	CASRLKGAYGYTF	TGTGCAAGTCGCTTGAAGGGGGCCTATGGCTACACCTTC
NA	NA	TRBV5-4	TRBJ2-7	CASRTGGGGASYEQYF	TGTGCCAGCCGCACGGGGGGAGGGGGTGCCTCCTACGAGCAGTACTTC
NA	TRBD1	TRBV28	TRBJ1-2	CASSLGTGKGNGYTF	TGTGCCAGCAGTTTGGGGACAGGGAAAGGGAATGGCTACACCTTC
NA	NA	TRBV14	TRBJ2-2	CASSLRNAGELFF	TGTGCCAGCAGCCTCAGGAACGCCGGGGAGCTGTTTTTT
NA	NA	TRBV12-3/TRBV12-4	TRBJ1-1	CASSFGGETEAFF	TGTGCCAGCAGTTTTGGGGGGGAGACTGAAGCTTTCTTT
NA	TRBD1	TRBV5-1	TRBJ1-2	CASRTGAYGYTF	TGCGCCAGCAGAACAGGGGCCTATGGCTACACCTTC
NA	NA	TRBV3-1/TRBV3-2	TRBJ1-2	CASSQEGGYTF	TGTGCCAGCAGCCAGGAGGGGGGCTACACCTTC
NA	TRBD1	TRBV12-3/TRBV12-4	TRBJ1-2	CASTDRTGYGYTF	TGTGCCAGCACCGACCGGACAGGCTATGGCTACACCTTC
NA	NA	TRBV28	TRBJ2-5	CASSFLQETQYF	TGTGCCAGCAGTTTCCTTCAAGAGACCCAGTACTTC
NA	NA	TRBV10-3	TRBJ1-5	CAISQQAEGQPQHF	TGTGCCATCAGTCAACAGGCAGAAGGGCAGCCCCAGCATTTT
NA	TRBD2	TRBV11-3	TRBJ2-1	CASSQWGTSGSNEQFF	TGTGCCAGCAGCCAGTGGGGGACTAGCGGGAGCAATGAGCAGTTCTTC
NA	NA	TRBV11-3	TRBJ2-5	CASSLGAMTAGSQETQYF	TGTGCCAGCAGCTTAGGAGCGATGACCGCGGGGTCCCAAGAGACCCAGTACTTC
NA	TRBD1	TRBV10-3	TRBJ1-1	CAISDTGTGNTEAFF	TGTGCCATCAGTGATACCGGGACAGGGAACACTGAAGCTTTCTTT
NA	TRBD2	TRBV5-1	TRBJ2-5	CASSRRSGTETQYF	TGCGCCAGCAGCCGTAGAAGCGGGACGGAGACCCAGTACTTC
NA	NA	TRBV4-1	TRBJ1-3	CASSRGWTDGNTIYF	TGCGCCAGCAGCCGCGGGTGGACGGACGGAAACACCATATATTTT
once	NA	TRBV28	TRBJ1-5	CASSSPGLGAQPQHF	TGTGCCAGCAGTTCTCCGGGCCTGGGGGCTCAGCCCCAGCATTTT
NA	TRBD1	TRBV5-4	TRBJ2-5	CASSSGQGQETQYF	TGTGCCAGCAGCTCGGGACAGGGCCAAGAGACCCAGTACTTC
NA	NA	TRBV7-2	TRBJ1-6	CASSQRSSRKFNNSPLHF	TGTGCCAGCAGCCAGCGGTCCAGCCGAAAGTTCAATAATTCACCCCTCCACTTT
once	TRBD1	TRBV9	TRBJ2-7	CASSTAGTGVEQYF	TGTGCCAGCAGCACCGCCGGGACAGGGGTCGAGCAGTACTTC
few	TRBD2	TRBV28	TRBJ2-7	CASSPLGTLAGGGEQYF	TGTGCCAGCAGTCCTCTTGGGACACTAGCGGGAGGAGGCGAGCAGTACTTC
NA	NA	TRBV27	TRBJ1-5	CASRSTGQPQHF	TGTGCCAGCAGATCCACAGGACAGCCCCAGCATTTT